This TCR beta chain was observed in a study of cytomegalovirus exposure and HLA in healthy donors. PCR employed 60 Vbeta and 13 Jbeta primers. As handled by the study authors: Unique TCR beta chains totaled some 88 million in a later count, with around 11 million of them shared. This table comes from immunoSEQ multiplex PCR, and its TCRdb copy is limited to in-frame clones, with some not included. V and J calls and clone size are given by that table; D and trimming were obtained from the DNA. Here the sample spans 95,000 or so clones, approximately 77% being singletons. Sample: PBMCs. This sequence was found in a middle-aged woman in good health and CMV-seronegative.

As DNA, the CDR3 is TGTGCCAGTAGTATAGGTCCTGAGAGTTATGGCTACACCTTC. Its translation: CASSIGPESYGYTF. The rearrangement joins TRBV19 to TRBJ1-2; D call uncertain. The V gene's germline CDR1 is LNHDA and CDR2 SQIVND (reference sequence). CDR3 size: 14 residues. V was shortened by 1 base and J by 5 bases, with 11 bases between the two germline ends.